This T cell receptor (beta chain) was sequenced in a study of T-cell reconstitution after alpha-beta-depleted transplantation in children. During its preparation, the TCRbeta library received unique molecular identifiers. TCRdb called the PCR reads again in MiXCR, with one record for every CDR3 protein. The table has about 200,000 distinct CDR3 sequences, roughly 8.3% seen once. V gave up 2 bases and J gave up 4 bases, with 18 bases separating them. Germline CDR1 and CDR2: SGHRS and YFSETQ. This CDR3 has 16 amino acids. Findings of the study overall: In some patients, recipient T cells and intrathymic progenitors surviving conditioning explained high day-60 diversity. About two months after transplant, alpha-beta T cells reportedly came from several hundred expanded graft clones.

A remark on this clonotype: Its specificity is not known.

This chain uses TRBV5-1 with TRBJ1-2, with D perhaps TRBD1 (5 bases). This material consisted of PBMCs, mostly from graft donor cells, taken 360 days after TCRalphabeta/CD19-depleted stem cell transplant. The sequence derives from a male patient aged 2-10 years who had a stem cell transplant for acute myeloid leukemia, so the T cells may come from the graft donor. CDR3 in amino acids: CASSFQVRGDTYGYTF. The CDR3 DNA sequence: TGCGCCAGCAGCTTCCAGGTTAGGGGCGACACCTATGGCTACACCTTC.